The entry that follows covers one T cell receptor beta chain sequence. As handled by the study authors: By means of reference gene primer amplification, nucleated cell counts were estimated. Here immunoSEQ multiplex PCR was the method, and the copy in TCRdb shows in-frame clones only, minus some. V and J calls and clone size are those listed in that table; D and trimming were worked out from the DNA. The table has under 250,000 clones, approximately 84% seen once. The sample is drawn from a study of blood T cell repertoires in COVID-19. Study overall: PBMCs, B-cell-depleted T cells, or T cells were the source of the cDNA or gDNA that made up the material.

Unmatched junction bases numbered 4, after V lost 0 bases and J lost 7 bases. CDR1 and CDR2 (germline): SGHRS, YFSETQ. The CDR3 runs to 15 residues. Sequencing used peripheral blood. V usage is TRBV5-1 and J usage is TRBJ2-1; 10 bases line up with TRBD2. This sequence originates from a man aged 45-65 years with COVID-19, enrolled during active disease. The CDR3 nucleotides are TGCGCCAGCAGCTTGGCTAGCGGGGGAATTAATGAGCAGTTCTTC. Translation gives CASSLASGGINEQFF.